The subject of this entry is one TCR beta chain. A few counts support this clonotype. Its antigen has not been determined. Base-call qualities are not available, and no considerably larger clone is one nucleotide away. The entry originates in a study of T cell repertoires in cytomegalovirus infection (dated 2019 in TCRdb). Context from the whole study: Recently identified HLA-C-restricted CMV epitopes, whose presentation resists viral immunomodulation, were targeted by peptide stimulations together with well-studied HLA-B-restricted epitopes. Donor HLA type was relevant to the analysis, because carriage of CMV infection together with the matching HLA type was indicated by public TCR beta signatures. The investigation overall reported the following: In the ex vivo response, HLA-C-restricted CMV-specific TCR beta clonotypes were dominant, and in two of eight donors the single most frequent clonotype came from this HLA-C-restricted group. In both this cohort and an independent 352-donor cohort, the cumulative frequency of public TCR beta family members distinguished carriers of CMV infection plus the relevant HLA type.

The run used an Illumina HiSeq 1500. TCRdb took the public reads, trimmed them with fastp at Q25, ran MiXCR for clone calling and kept in-frame beta chains. Identical CDR3 proteins give one entry, which carries the most common genes and DNA. Within this sample are more than 300,000 distinct CDR3 sequences, with roughly a third of them counted one time only. The top ten hold approximately 12% of the sample. Trimming removed 5 bases from V and 6 bases from J; the gene matches leave 10 bases unexplained. The CDR3 goes from the cysteine to the phenylalanine over 16 residues. Only the CDR3 part of the read is kept: 48 bases, read in frame from the first base. Per the germline V gene (reference sequence), LNHDA is the CDR1 and SQIVND is the CDR2. The meaning of the sample's treatment or condition label: in vitro stimulation with specific CMV peptide epitopes to enrich CMV-specific T cells.

This TCR was sampled from a human donor in good health (CMV status not recorded). Some clones in this sample may be carry-over from other donors' samples. The sample here was cultured PBMCs, taken from culture after CMV antigen stimulation. The sequence joins TRBV19 to TRBJ1-4; a stretch of 9 junction bases matches TRBD1. CDR3 loop: CASSAGQGSLYEKLFF. Read as DNA, the sequence is TGTGCCAGTAGTGCCGGACAGGGGAGTTTATATGAAAAACTGTTTTTT.